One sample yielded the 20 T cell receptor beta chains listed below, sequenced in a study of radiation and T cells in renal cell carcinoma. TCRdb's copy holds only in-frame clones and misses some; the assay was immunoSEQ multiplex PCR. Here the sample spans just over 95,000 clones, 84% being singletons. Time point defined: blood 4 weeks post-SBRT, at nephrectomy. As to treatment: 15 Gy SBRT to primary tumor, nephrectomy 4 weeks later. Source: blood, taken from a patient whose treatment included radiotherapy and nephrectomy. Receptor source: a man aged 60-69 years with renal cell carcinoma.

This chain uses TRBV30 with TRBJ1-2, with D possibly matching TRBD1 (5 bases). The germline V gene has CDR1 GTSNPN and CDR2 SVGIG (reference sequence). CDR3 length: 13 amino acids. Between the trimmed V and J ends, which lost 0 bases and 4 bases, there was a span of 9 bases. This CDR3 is CAWSVSRAYGYTF. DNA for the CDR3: TGTGCCTGGAGTGTAAGCAGGGCCTATGGCTACACCTTC.

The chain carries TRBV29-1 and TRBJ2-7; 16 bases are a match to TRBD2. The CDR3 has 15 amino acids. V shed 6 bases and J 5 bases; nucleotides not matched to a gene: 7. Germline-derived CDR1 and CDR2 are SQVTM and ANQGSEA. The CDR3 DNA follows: TGCAGCGTCCGAGGGACTAGCGGGAGGGGTAACGAGCAGTACTTC. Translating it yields CSVRGTSGRGNEQYF.

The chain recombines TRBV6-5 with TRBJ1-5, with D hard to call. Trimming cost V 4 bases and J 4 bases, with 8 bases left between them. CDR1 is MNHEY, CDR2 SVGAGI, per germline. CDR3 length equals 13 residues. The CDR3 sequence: CASSSAWNQPQHF. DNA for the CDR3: TGTGCCAGCAGTTCAGCATGGAATCAGCCCCAGCATTTT.

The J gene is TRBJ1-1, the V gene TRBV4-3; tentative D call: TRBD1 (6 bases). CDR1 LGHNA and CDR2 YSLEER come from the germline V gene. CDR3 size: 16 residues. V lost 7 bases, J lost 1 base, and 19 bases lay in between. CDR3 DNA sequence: TGCGCCAGCACCAGGGGTACTGGAAGTGAGAACACTGAAGCTTTCTTT. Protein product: CASTRGTGSENTEAFF.

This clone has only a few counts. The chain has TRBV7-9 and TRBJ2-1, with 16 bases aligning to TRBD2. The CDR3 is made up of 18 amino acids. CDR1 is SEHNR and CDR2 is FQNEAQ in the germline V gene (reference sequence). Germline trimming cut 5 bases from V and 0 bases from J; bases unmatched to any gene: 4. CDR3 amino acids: CASSTGLAGGSSYNEQFF. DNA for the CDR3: TGTGCCAGCAGCACGGGACTAGCGGGAGGGAGCTCCTACAATGAGCAGTTCTTC.

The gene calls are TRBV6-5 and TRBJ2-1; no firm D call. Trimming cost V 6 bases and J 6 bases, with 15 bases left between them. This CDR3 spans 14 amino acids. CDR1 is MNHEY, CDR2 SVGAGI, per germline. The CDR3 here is CASRLGSILNEQFF. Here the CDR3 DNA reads TGTGCCAGCAGACTGGGTAGCATCCTCAATGAGCAGTTCTTC.

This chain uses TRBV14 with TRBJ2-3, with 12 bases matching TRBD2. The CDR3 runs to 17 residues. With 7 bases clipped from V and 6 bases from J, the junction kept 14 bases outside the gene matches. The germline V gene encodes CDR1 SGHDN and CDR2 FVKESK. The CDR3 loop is CASTPRASGRADDTQYF. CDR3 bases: TGTGCCAGCACCCCCCGGGCTAGCGGGAGGGCCGACGATACGCAGTATTTT. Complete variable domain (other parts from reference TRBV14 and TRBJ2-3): EAGVTQFPSHSVIEKGQTVTLRCDPISGHDNLYWYRRVMGKEIKFLLHFVKESKQDESGMPNNRFLAERTGGTYSTLKVQPAELEDSGVYFCASTPRASGRADDTQYFGPGTRLTVL.

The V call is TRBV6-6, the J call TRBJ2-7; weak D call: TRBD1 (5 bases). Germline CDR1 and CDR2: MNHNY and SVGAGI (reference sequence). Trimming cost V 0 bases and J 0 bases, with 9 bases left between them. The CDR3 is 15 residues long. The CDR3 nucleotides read TGTGCCAGCAGTTACTCACAGGTTCGCTCCTACGAGCAGTACTTC. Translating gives CASSYSQVRSYEQYF.

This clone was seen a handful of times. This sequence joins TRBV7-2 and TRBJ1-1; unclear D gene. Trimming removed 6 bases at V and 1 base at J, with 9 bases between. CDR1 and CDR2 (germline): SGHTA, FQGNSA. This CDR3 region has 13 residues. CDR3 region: CASRSSGNTEAFF. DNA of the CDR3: TGTGCCAGCAGGAGTTCAGGGAACACTGAAGCTTTCTTT.

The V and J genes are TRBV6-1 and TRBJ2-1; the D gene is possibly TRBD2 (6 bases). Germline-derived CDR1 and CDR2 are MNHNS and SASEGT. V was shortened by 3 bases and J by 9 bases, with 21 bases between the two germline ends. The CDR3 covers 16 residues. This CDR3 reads CASSDDPGLPASEQFF. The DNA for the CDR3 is TGTGCCAGCAGTGATGACCCGGGACTGCCGGCAAGTGAGCAGTTCTTC.

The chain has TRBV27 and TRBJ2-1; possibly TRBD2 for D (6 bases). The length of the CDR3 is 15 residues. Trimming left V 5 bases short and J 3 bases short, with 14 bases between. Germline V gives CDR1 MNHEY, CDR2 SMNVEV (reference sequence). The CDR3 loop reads CASSPLGRIYNEQFF. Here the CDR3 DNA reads TGTGCCAGCAGTCCCCTGGGGAGGATCTACAATGAGCAGTTCTTC.

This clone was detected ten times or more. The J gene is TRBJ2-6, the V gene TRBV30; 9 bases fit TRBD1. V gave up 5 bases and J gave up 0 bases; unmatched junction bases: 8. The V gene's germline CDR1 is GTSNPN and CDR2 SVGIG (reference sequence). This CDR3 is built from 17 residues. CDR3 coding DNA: TGTGCCTGGCTAAGGGACAGGGTTCTCTCTGGGGCCAACGTCCTGACTTTC. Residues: CAWLRDRVLSGANVLTF.

The CDR3 loop is CASSAYRGVYEQYF. CDR3 DNA sequence: TGTGCCAGCAGTGCCTATAGGGGAGTTTACGAGCAGTACTTC. The V and J genes are TRBV28 and TRBJ2-7; D is perhaps TRBD1 or TRBD2 (5 bases each). CDR1 is MDHEN and CDR2 is SYDVKM in the germline V gene. Trimming left V 5 bases short and J 4 bases short, with 15 bases between. This CDR3 region has 14 residues.

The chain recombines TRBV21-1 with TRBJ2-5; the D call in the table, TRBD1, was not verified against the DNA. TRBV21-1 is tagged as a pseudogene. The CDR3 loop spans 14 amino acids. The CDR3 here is CASPRQGEVETQYF. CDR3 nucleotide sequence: TGTGCCAGCCCCCGACAGGGCGAAGTGGAGACCCAGTACTTC.

The DNA for the CDR3 is TGTGCCAGCAGTTCTGAACCGGGGACACTTAACTATGGCTACACCTTC. Protein sequence: CASSSEPGTLNYGYTF. The chain couples TRBV28 to TRBJ1-2, with a possible D match to TRBD1 (6 bases). Looked up from germline, CDR1 is MDHEN and CDR2 is SYDVKM. The CDR3 totals 16 residues. Trimming removed 4 bases from V and 1 base from J, with 16 bases in between.

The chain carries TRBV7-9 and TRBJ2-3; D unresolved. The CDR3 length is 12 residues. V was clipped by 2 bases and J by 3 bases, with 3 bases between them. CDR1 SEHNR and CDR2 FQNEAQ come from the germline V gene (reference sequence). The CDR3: CASSLPTDTQYF. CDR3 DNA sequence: TGTGCCAGCAGCTTACCTACAGATACGCAGTATTTT.

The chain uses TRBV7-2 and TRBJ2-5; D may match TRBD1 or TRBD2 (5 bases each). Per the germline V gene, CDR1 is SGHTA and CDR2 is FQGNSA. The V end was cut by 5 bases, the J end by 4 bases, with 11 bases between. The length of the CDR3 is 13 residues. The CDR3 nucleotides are TGTGCCAGCAGCCGAGGGGCGTCAGAGACCCAGTACTTC. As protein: CASSRGASETQYF.

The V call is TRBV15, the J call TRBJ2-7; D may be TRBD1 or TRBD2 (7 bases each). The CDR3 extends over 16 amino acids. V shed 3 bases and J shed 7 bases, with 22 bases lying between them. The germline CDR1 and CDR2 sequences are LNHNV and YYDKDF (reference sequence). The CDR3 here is CATSRLDRDYRREQYF. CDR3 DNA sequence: TGTGCCACCAGCAGGCTCGACAGGGACTATAGAAGAGAGCAGTACTTC.

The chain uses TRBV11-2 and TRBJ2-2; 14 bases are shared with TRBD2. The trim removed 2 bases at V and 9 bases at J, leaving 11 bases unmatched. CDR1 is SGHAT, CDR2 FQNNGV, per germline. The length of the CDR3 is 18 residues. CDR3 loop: CASSLPPGLAGAHRELFF. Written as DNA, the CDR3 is TGTGCCAGCAGCTTACCCCCGGGACTAGCGGGAGCACACAGGGAGCTGTTTTTT.

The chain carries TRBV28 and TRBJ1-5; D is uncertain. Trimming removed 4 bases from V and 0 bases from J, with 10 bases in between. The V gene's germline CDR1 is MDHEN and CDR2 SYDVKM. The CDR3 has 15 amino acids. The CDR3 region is CASSSLEGSNQPQHF. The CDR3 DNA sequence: TGTGCCAGCAGTTCCTTAGAGGGTAGCAATCAGCCCCAGCATTTT.